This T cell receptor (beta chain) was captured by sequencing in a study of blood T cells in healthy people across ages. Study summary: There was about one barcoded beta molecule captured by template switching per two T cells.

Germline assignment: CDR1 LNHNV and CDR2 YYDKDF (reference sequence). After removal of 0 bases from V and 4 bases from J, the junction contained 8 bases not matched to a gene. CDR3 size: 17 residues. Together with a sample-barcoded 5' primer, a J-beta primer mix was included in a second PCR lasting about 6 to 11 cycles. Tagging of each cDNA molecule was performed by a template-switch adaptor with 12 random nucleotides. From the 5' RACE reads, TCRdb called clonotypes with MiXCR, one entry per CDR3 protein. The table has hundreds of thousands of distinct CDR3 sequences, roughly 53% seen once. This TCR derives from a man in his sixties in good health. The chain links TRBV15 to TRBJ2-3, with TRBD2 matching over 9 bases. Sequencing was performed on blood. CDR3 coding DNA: TGTGCCACCAGCAGAGAGGGAAGCGGGGGGTACGCAGATACGCAGTATTTT. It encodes CATSREGSGGYADTQYF.